Detailed here is one TCR beta chain. Its antigen is not known. A multiplex PCR was run with 60 Vbeta primers and 13 Jbeta primers. Generated by immunoSEQ multiplex PCR, the TCRdb table keeps only in-frame clones and is missing some. The repertoire holds around 130,000 clones, with about 79% as singletons. The data stem from a study of cytomegalovirus exposure and HLA in healthy donors. Germline assignment: CDR1 GTSNPN and CDR2 SVGIG (reference sequence). V was cut by 1 base and J by 8 bases, with 9 bases left in between. The CDR3 runs 12 residues. Study-level results: In presence/absence analyses, roughly uniform sequencing depth across donors was assumed. Earlier results showed most TCR beta V segments being productive about 87% or about 30% of the time.

This TCR was sampled from a man aged 45 to 65 in good health and CMV-seronegative. Sequenced: PBMCs. V and J are TRBV30 and TRBJ2-1; D is uncertain. CDR3 sequence reads: CAWSDSNHEQFF. As DNA, the CDR3 is TGTGCCTGGAGTGACAGTAACCATGAGCAGTTCTTC.